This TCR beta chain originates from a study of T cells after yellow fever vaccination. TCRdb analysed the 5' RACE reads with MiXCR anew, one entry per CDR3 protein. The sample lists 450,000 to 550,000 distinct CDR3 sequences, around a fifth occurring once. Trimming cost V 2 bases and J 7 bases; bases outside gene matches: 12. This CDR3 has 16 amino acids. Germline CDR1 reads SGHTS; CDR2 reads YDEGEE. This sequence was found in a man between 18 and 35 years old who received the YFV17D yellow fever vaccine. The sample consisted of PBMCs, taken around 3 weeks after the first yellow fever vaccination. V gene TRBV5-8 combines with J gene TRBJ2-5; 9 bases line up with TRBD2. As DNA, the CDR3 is TGTGCCAGCAGCTTCGATAGCGGGGGAACGAAACGGACCCAGTACTTC. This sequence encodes CASSFDSGGTKRTQYF.